A selection of T cell receptor beta chains follows, all from one sample in a study of cytomegalovirus exposure and HLA in healthy donors. This table comes from immunoSEQ multiplex PCR, and its TCRdb copy is limited to in-frame clones, with some not included. The sample contains approximately 170,000 clones, less than 90% of which appear only once. The sample was PBMCs. Source of these receptors: a man younger than 40 in good health and CMV-seropositive. CDR3s leave out the opening cysteine and the closing phenylalanine or tryptophan. The D gene is left open where the match is weak.

J gene	V gene	D gene	CDR3 protein
TRBJ1-1	TRBV19	TRBD1	ASSIQGARTEAF
TRBJ1-4	TRBV30	.	AGTGINEKLF
TRBJ2-3	TRBV6-5	.	ASSYSPVDTQY
TRBJ1-2	TRBV5-6	.	ASSLSLQNYGYT
TRBJ2-1	TRBV15	TRBD2	ATSPGGLASYNEQF
TRBJ2-7	TRBV5-6	.	ASSHAAGTGSYEQY
TRBJ1-1	TRBV19	.	ASSPGSRLNTEAF
TRBJ2-3	TRBV9	TRBD2	ASSIGGADTDTQY
TRBJ2-1	TRBV6-1	.	ASSGEGGYEQF
TRBJ2-5	TRBV5-1	.	ASSPDTNQETQY
TRBJ1-5	TRBV4-1	.	ASSQVSGVSNQPQH
TRBJ1-3	TRBV13	.	ASSLRSPGNTIY
TRBJ2-5	TRBV29-1	TRBD2	SVAGTSTIQETQY
TRBJ1-2	TRBV19	TRBD1	ASRGQDNYGYT
TRBJ1-5	TRBV9	.	ASSVWRLINQPQH
TRBJ2-1	TRBV29-1	TRBD2	SGNVAGGHNEQF
TRBJ1-5	TRBV7-3	TRBD1	ASSPTGQGGMKQPQH
TRBJ2-5	TRBV5-1	TRBD1	ASSGGQSYQETQY
TRBJ2-7	TRBV10-2	.	ASSEWADGFYEQY
TRBJ1-5	TRBV19	.	ASSSVAVGQPQH
TRBJ2-2	TRBV9	TRBD2	ASSVDGRTTGELF
TRBJ2-5	TRBV30	.	AWRVRVTETQY
TRBJ2-7	TRBV6-5	.	ASSYFSGEQY
TRBJ1-2	TRBV6-1	.	ASLNYGYT
TRBJ2-7	TRBV4-1	TRBD1	ASSQTGTGGYEQY
TRBJ1-5	TRBV28	.	ASSLAGDGNQPQH
TRBJ2-7	TRBV5-4	TRBD2	ASSLTSGSHEQY
TRBJ2-3	TRBV6-5	.	ASSAGRGTDTQY
TRBJ2-1	TRBV6-5	TRBD2	ASTSSGYNEQF
TRBJ1-4	TRBV19	.	ASSIGRRGEKLF
TRBJ1-1	TRBV28	.	ASSLGRWGAF
TRBJ2-7	TRBV5-5	.	ASSLSRRSNSYEQY
TRBJ2-7	TRBV4-1	TRBD1	ASSQGTGMWEQY
TRBJ1-1	TRBV7-8	.	ASSFRSGVNTEAF
TRBJ1-3	TRBV5-5	TRBD1	ASSLPRQGFGNTIY
TRBJ1-4	TRBV7-9	.	ASSLAQSNEKLF
TRBJ1-5	TRBV15	TRBD1	ATSSFGTGGNQPQH
TRBJ2-3	TRBV27	TRBD2	ASSPGLASDTQY
TRBJ2-7	TRBV19	TRBD2	ASSRQAGTTGPYEQY
TRBJ1-2	TRBV19	.	ASSIRDISYT
TRBJ1-2	TRBV19	.	ASRPDPNYGYT
TRBJ2-2	TRBV5-1	.	ASTPGYSGGELF
TRBJ1-2	TRBV9	.	ASSAAGINYGYT
TRBJ1-1	TRBV6-5	TRBD1	ASGGTDYEAF
TRBJ2-7	TRBV28	.	ASSLLSREQY